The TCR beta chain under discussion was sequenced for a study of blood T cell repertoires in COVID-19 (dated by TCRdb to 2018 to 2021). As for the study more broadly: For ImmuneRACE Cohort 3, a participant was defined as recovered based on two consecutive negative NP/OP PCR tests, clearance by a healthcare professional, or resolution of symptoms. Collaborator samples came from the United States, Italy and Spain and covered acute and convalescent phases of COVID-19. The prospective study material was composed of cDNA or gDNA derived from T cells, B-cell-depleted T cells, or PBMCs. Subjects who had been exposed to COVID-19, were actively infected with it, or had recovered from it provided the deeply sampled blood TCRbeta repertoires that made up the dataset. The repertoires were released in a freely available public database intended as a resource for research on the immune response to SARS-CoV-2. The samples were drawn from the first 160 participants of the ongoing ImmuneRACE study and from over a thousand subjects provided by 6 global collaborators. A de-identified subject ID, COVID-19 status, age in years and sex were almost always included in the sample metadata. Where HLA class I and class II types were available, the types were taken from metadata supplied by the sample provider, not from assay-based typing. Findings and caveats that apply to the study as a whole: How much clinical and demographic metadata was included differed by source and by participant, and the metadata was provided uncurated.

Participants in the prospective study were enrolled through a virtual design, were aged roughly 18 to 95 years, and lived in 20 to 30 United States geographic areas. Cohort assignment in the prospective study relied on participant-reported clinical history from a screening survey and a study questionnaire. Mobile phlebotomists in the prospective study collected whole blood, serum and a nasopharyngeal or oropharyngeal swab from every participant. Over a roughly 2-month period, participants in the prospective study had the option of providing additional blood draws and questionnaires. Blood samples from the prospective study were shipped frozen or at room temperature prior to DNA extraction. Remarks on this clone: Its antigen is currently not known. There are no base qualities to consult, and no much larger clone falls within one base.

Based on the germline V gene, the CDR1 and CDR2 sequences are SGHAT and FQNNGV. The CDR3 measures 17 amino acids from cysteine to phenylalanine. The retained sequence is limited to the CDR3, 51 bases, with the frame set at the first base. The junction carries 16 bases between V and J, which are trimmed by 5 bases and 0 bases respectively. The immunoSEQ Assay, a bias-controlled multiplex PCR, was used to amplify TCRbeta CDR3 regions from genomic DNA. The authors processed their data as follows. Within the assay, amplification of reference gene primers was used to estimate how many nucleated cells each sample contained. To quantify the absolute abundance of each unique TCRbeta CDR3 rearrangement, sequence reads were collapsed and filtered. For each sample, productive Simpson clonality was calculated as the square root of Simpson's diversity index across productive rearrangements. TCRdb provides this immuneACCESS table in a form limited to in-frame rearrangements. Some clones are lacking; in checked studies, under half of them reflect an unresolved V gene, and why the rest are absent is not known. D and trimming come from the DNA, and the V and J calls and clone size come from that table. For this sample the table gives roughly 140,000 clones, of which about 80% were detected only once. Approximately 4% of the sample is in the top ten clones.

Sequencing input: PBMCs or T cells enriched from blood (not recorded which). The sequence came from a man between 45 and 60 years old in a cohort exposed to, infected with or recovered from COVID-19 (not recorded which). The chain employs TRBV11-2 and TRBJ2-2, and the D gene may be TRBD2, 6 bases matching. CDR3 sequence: CASSHLWGVSNTGELFF. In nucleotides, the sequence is TGTGCCAGCAGCCACCTCTGGGGGGTTTCGAACACCGGGGAGCTGTTTTTT.